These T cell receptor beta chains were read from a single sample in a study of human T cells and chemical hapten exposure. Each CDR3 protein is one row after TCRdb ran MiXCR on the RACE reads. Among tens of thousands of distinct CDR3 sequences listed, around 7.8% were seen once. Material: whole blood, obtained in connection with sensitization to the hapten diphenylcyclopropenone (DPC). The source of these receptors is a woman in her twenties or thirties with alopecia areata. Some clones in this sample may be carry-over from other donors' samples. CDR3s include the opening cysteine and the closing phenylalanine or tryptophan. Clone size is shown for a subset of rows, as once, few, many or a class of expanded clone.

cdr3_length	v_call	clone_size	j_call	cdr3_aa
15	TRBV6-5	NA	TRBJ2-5	CASSTTRDRDETQYF
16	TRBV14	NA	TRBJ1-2	CASSQDPTGKAYGYTF
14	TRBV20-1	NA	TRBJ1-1	CSAWPRTTDAEAFF
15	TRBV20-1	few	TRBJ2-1	CSARAPGGGYNEQFF
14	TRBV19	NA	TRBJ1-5	CASSTGRMNQPQHF
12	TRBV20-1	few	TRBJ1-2	CSARDPSYGYTF
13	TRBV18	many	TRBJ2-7	CASSPQPGYEQYF
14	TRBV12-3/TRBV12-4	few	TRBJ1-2	CASSLGQGAHGYTF
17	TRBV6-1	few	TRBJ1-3	CASSEGRGLASGNTIYF
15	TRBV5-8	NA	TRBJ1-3	CASSFKQISGNTIYF
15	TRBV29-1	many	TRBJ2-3	CSVEDRVGAGDTQYF
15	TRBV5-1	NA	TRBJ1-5	CASSLIGAFNQPQHF
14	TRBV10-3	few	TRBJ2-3	CAIRGTRCTDTQYF
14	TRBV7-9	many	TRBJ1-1	CASSPGQGAGEAFF
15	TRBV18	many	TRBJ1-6	CASSPVWASGSPLHF
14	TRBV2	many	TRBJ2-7	CASPRDRSSYEQYF
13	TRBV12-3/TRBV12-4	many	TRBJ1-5	CASSYTHNQPQHF